This T cell receptor (beta chain) comes out of a study of control samples from healthy donors and cancer patients. CDR1 MNHEY and CDR2 SMNVEV come from the germline V gene (reference sequence). This CDR3 is built from 13 residues. V was pared by 8 bases and J by 4 bases, with 4 bases of the junction left unmatched. Some clones are missing from TCRdb's copy, which holds only in-frame ones; the method was immunoSEQ multiplex PCR. Of some 100,000 clones listed, just under 95% are singletons. The sample taken for sequencing was blood. The V and J genes are TRBV27 and TRBJ2-3; 9 positions agree with TRBD1. The sequence was obtained from a human donor in good health. The donor label of this sample is uncertain. The CDR3 spells CASVRQGADTQYF. The CDR3 nucleotides read TGTGCCAGCGTGAGACAGGGGGCAGATACGCAGTATTTT.